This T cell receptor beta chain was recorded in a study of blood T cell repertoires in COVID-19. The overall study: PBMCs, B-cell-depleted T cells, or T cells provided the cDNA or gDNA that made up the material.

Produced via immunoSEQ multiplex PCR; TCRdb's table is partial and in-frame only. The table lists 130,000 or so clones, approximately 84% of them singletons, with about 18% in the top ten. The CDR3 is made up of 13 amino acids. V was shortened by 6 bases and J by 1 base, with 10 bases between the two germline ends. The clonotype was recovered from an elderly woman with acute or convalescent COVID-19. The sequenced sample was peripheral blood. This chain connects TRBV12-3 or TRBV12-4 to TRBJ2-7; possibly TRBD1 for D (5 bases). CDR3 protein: CASSTGLSYEQYF. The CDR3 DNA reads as TGTGCCAGCAGCACAGGATTATCCTACGAGCAGTACTTC.